This entry lists 30 T cell receptor beta chains sequenced from one sample in a study of T cell responses to AZD1222 COVID-19 vaccine. TCRdb's copy holds only in-frame clones and misses some; the assay was immunoSEQ multiplex PCR. Of about 150,000 clones in the sample, 80% to 90% were seen once. Material: peripheral blood, obtained on day 0 of MenACWY control vaccination. The receptors were sampled from an adult in good health.

Points on this clone: The junction and the germline gene differ at one end; a read error may be behind it. The V and J genes are TRBV28 and TRBJ1-2, with D possibly being TRBD1 (6 bases). The germline V gene has CDR1 MDHEN and CDR2 SYDVKM. The CDR3 has 10 residues. CDR3 protein: CASSSGHEAF. CDR3 coding DNA: TGTGCCAGCAGTTCGGGACACGAGGCCTTC.

The DNA for the CDR3 is TGTGCCAGCAGCCCACTAGCGGGAGGGTGGTACGAGCAGTACTTC. Its protein is CASSPLAGGWYEQYF. V and J are TRBV7-2 and TRBJ2-7; TRBD2 matches at 13 bases. Germline values: CDR1 SGHTA, CDR2 FQGNSA. V shed 5 bases and J 4 bases; nucleotides not matched to a gene: 5. This CDR3 contains 15 residues.

The J gene is TRBJ2-5, the V gene TRBV11-2; D might be TRBD1 or TRBD2, each matching 5 bases. Looked up from germline, CDR1 is SGHAT and CDR2 is FQNNGV. There are 15 residues in the CDR3. Trimming removed 6 bases at V and 1 base at J, with 15 bases between. CDR3 region: CASSRKGETQETQYF. The DNA of the CDR3 is TGTGCCAGCAGTCGGAAAGGGGAGACCCAAGAGACCCAGTACTTC.

The rearrangement links TRBV19 to TRBJ2-2; 9 bases fit TRBD2. V shed 2 bases and J 5 bases; nucleotides not matched to a gene: 6. This CDR3 is 16 amino acids long. Per the germline V gene, CDR1 is LNHDA and CDR2 is SQIVND (reference sequence). The CDR3 DNA reads as TGTGCCAGTAGTATACGGGCGGGAGGGCGGACCGGGGAGCTGTTTTTT. Translated: CASSIRAGGRTGELFF.

This chain connects TRBV19 to TRBJ1-5; the match to TRBD1 covers 8 bases. The CDR3 is 14 amino acids. Germline CDR1 LNHDA, CDR2 SQIVND (reference sequence). The junction had 0 bases not matched to a gene; V was cut back by 0 bases and J by 5 bases. The CDR3 region has the DNA TGTGCCAGTAGTATAGAGACAGGGGATCAGCCCCAGCATTTT. It yields the protein CASSIETGDQPQHF.

The chain employs TRBV13 and TRBJ1-4; 10 bases agree with TRBD1. Germline V gene data show CDR1 as PRHDT and CDR2 as FYEKMQ (reference sequence). The CDR3 has 17 residues. J lost 0 bases, V lost 6 bases, and 7 bases had no gene match. The CDR3 here is CASRRDRGSATNEKLFF. The CDR3 region has the DNA TGTGCCAGCAGACGGGACAGGGGTTCTGCAACTAATGAAAAACTGTTTTTT. The full variable domain, with the rest looked up from reference TRBV13 and TRBJ1-4, is AAGVIQSPRHLIKEKRETATLKCYPIPRHDTVYWYQQGPGQDPQFLISFYEKMQSDKGSIPDRFSAQQFSDYHSELNMSSLELGDSALYFCASRRDRGSATNEKLFFGSGTQLSVL.

The chain links TRBV7-9 to TRBJ2-6, with TRBD1 as a possible D gene (6 bases). The germline gives CDR1 SEHNR, CDR2 FQNEAQ (reference sequence). V lost 5 bases and J lost 4, with 15 bases in between. CDR3 length: 16 amino acids. Written as DNA, the CDR3 is TGTGCCAGCAGCCCGCCATGGGGGCAGGGGGCCAACGTCCTGACTTTC. Its translation: CASSPPWGQGANVLTF.

In DNA, the CDR3 is TGTGCCAGCAGCGACCCCCTGAGCGGGAGTAGAACAGATACGCAGTATTTT. It specifies CASSDPLSGSRTDTQYF. The gene calls are TRBV7-9 and TRBJ2-3; 8 nucleotides line up with TRBD2. The CDR3 contains 17 residues. The V gene end was trimmed by 5 bases and the J gene end by 3 bases; junction bases not matched to a gene: 13. Germline lookup yields CDR1 SEHNR and CDR2 FQNEAQ (reference sequence).

The CDR3 nucleotides are TGTGCCAGCAGCTCGGGAATCCCGACCCGCAATTCACCCCTCCACTTT. As protein: CASSSGIPTRNSPLHF. The chain combines TRBV7-9 with TRBJ1-6; D call uncertain. Trimming left V 4 bases short and J 7 bases short, with 17 bases between. CDR1 is SEHNR, CDR2 FQNEAQ, per germline (reference sequence). The CDR3 consists of 16 residues.

Comments on this clone: The same CDR3 also results from other DNA sequences found in this sample. This sequence joins TRBV11-3 and TRBJ1-1; D remains ambiguous. V lost 1 base to trimming and J lost 2 bases, with 5 bases between them. Germline V gene sequence: CDR1 SGHNT, CDR2 YENEEA. This CDR3 has 13 amino acids. CDR3 in DNA: TGTGCCAGCAGCTTAGGGCAAAACACTGAAGCTTTCTTT. This codes for CASSLGQNTEAFF. The whole variable domain, filled in from reference TRBV11-3 and TRBJ1-1, reads EAGVVQSPRYKIIEKKQPVAFWCNPISGHNTLYWYLQNLGQGPELLIRYENEEAVDDSQLPKDRFSAERLKGVDSTLKIQPAELGDSAVYLCASSLGQNTEAFFGQGTRLTVV.

The J gene is TRBJ1-2, the V gene TRBV5-1; D call uncertain. This CDR3 has 12 amino acids. V lost 2 bases, J lost 8 bases, and 10 bases lay in between. Per the germline V gene, CDR1 is SGHRS and CDR2 is YFSETQ. CDR3 nucleotides: TGCGCCAGCAGCTTTTCGATGCAGGGCTACACCTTC. Amino acids: CASSFSMQGYTF.

The V call is TRBV7-8, the J call TRBJ1-1; 9 bases align to TRBD1. The germline CDR1 and CDR2 sequences are SGHVS and FQNEAQ. V lost 5 bases to trimming and J lost 1 base; unmatched junction nucleotides: 14. The CDR3 has 18 amino acids. The CDR3 protein is CASSPSWGQGGPNTEAFF. The CDR3 nucleotides are TGTGCCAGCAGCCCGTCCTGGGGACAGGGAGGCCCGAACACTGAAGCTTTCTTT.

This chain links TRBV6-5 with TRBJ1-1, with 7 bases lining up with TRBD1. Germline values: CDR1 MNHEY, CDR2 SVGAGI. Trimming cost V 4 bases and J 1 base; bases outside gene matches: 6. This CDR3 is 15 amino acids long. In nucleotides, the CDR3 is TGTGCCAGCAGTTCCATGGGACAGAAGAACACTGAAGCTTTCTTT. It codes for CASSSMGQKNTEAFF.

The V and J genes are TRBV5-1 and TRBJ1-1, with D unclear. Germline lookup yields CDR1 SGHRS and CDR2 YFSETQ. CDR3 length: 15 residues. Deletions cut 2 bases from V and 2 bases from J, with 13 bases between. CDR3 sequence reads: CASSLRVPSNTEAFF. CDR3 bases: TGCGCCAGCAGCTTACGGGTTCCGAGTAACACTGAAGCTTTCTTT. The full variable domain, completed using reference TRBV5-1 and TRBJ1-1, is KAGVTQTPRYLIKTRGQQVTLSCSPISGHRSVSWYQQTPGQGLQFLFEYFSETQRNKGNFPGRFSGRQFSNSRSEMNVSTLELGDSALYLCASSLRVPSNTEAFFGQGTRLTVV.

J is TRBJ2-7 and V is TRBV29-1; 7 nucleotides align to TRBD1. The CDR3 is 14 residues long. After removal of 6 bases from V and 6 bases from J, the junction contained 14 bases not matched to a gene. Germline CDR1 reads SQVTM; CDR2 reads ANQGSEA. CDR3 in DNA: TGCAGCGTCGGAAGACAGGGCTCGAGCCCCGAGCAGTACTTC. Translation gives CSVGRQGSSPEQYF.

This chain joins TRBV5-6 and TRBJ2-5, with TRBD1 identical over 10 bases. Germline loops: CDR1 SGHDT, CDR2 YYEEEE. V shed 4 bases and J 5 bases; nucleotides not matched to a gene: 5. The CDR3 contains 14 residues. The CDR3 loop reads CASSGTGVRETQYF. The DNA for the CDR3 is TGTGCCAGCAGCGGGACAGGGGTAAGGGAGACCCAGTACTTC.

This rearrangement joins TRBV7-8 to TRBJ2-3, with TRBD1 matching 9 bases. The CDR3 has 15 residues. Germline lookup yields CDR1 SGHVS and CDR2 FQNEAQ. The V and J ends lost 2 bases and 1 base, in that order; junction bases with no gene match: 1. The CDR3 loop is CASSLNRGRTDTQYF. The CDR3 DNA reads as TGTGCCAGCAGCTTAAACAGGGGGCGCACAGATACGCAGTATTTT.

This chain joins TRBV21-1 and TRBJ2-7; the table's D gene call, TRBD1, was not cross checked with the DNA. TRBV21-1 is labeled a pseudogene. This CDR3 region has 17 residues. CDR3: CASSPHQGAWTSYEQYF. DNA for the CDR3: TGTGCCAGCAGCCCACACCAGGGGGCCTGGACTAGCTACGAGCAGTACTTC.

The chain uses TRBV7-8 and TRBJ2-5; D unresolved. The CDR3 is 13 amino acids. V was pared by 3 bases and J by 0 bases, with 5 bases between. Looked up from germline, CDR1 is SGHVS and CDR2 is FQNEAQ. The CDR3 nucleotides are TGTGCCAGCAGCTTTTCCGACCAAGAGACCCAGTACTTC. Its translation: CASSFSDQETQYF.

The J gene is TRBJ2-7, the V gene TRBV18; D not certain. This CDR3 spans 13 amino acids. Germline V gives CDR1 KGHSH, CDR2 LQKENI. The V and J ends lost 6 bases and 6 bases respectively, with 15 bases between them. This CDR3 reads CASSNWTRGEQYV. The DNA for the CDR3 is TGTGCCAGCTCTAACTGGACCCGCGGCGAGCAGTACGTC.

This rearrangement joins TRBV5-1 to TRBJ2-7; D gene unclear. This CDR3 is built from 15 residues. CDR1 is SGHRS, CDR2 YFSETQ, per germline. The V and J ends lost 0 bases and 2 bases respectively, with 12 bases between them. The CDR3 DNA sequence: TGCGCCAGCAGCTTGGGATTAGCTGATACCTACGAGCAGTACTTC. The encoded protein is CASSLGLADTYEQYF.

This clone has only a few counts. The V call is TRBV11-2, the J call TRBJ2-1; weak D call: TRBD1 (5 bases). CDR1 is SGHAT, CDR2 FQNNGV, per germline. The CDR3 is 13 amino acids. Trimming removed 4 bases at V and 10 bases at J, with 14 bases between. CDR3: CASSSRGWGEQFF. The CDR3 region has the DNA TGTGCCAGCAGCTCCCGTGGGTGGGGCGAGCAGTTCTTC.

The chain recombines TRBV5-1 with TRBJ1-1, with 8 bases lining up with TRBD1. Germline CDR1 is SGHRS and CDR2 is YFSETQ. Germline trimming cut 0 bases from V and 1 base from J; bases unmatched to any gene: 11. This CDR3 contains 18 residues. CDR3 sequence: CASSLGPGGAGGNTEAFF. The CDR3 region has the DNA TGCGCCAGCAGCTTGGGGCCAGGGGGCGCCGGGGGGAACACTGAAGCTTTCTTT.

This chain connects TRBV5-4 to TRBJ2-3; TRBD1 aligns across 9 bases. Per germline, CDR1 SGHNT and CDR2 YYREEE (reference sequence). With 2 bases clipped from V and 5 bases from J, the junction kept 3 bases outside the gene matches. The CDR3 consists of 14 residues. CDR3 region: CASSLTGGGDTQYF. In DNA, the CDR3 is TGTGCCAGCAGCTTAACAGGGGGCGGAGATACGCAGTATTTT.

J is TRBJ1-2 and V is TRBV2; D gene ambiguous. The CDR3 loop spans 11 amino acids. Germline CDR1 and CDR2: SNHLY and FYNNEI. Trimming stripped 6 bases from V and 8 bases from J, with 10 bases between. For the CDR3, the DNA is TGTGCCAGCAGCCCCTCGGAGGGCTACACCTTC. Protein sequence: CASSPSEGYTF. Variable domain in full (rest from reference TRBV2 and TRBJ1-2): EPEVTQTPSHQVTQMGQEVILRCVPISNHLYFYWYRQILGQKVEFLVSFYNNEISEKSEIFDDQFSVERPDGSNFTLKIRSTKLEDSAMYFCASSPSEGYTFGSGTRLTVV.

Only a few counts were recorded for this clone. The rearrangement joins TRBV7-2 to TRBJ1-1, with 9 positions matching TRBD1. Germline V gene lookup returns CDR1 SGHTA and CDR2 FQGNSA. This CDR3 has 13 amino acids. After removal of 5 bases from V and 7 bases from J, the junction contained 5 bases not matched to a gene. This chain's CDR3 is CASSKDRGFEAFF. DNA of the CDR3: TGTGCCAGCAGCAAGGACAGGGGATTTGAAGCTTTCTTT.

In nucleotides, the CDR3 is TGTGGCACCACGGCGGTCGGGGCGGCTGAAGCTTTCTTT. Translating it yields CGTTAVGAAEAFF. The chain combines TRBV12-3 or TRBV12-4 with TRBJ1-1; possibly TRBD1 for D (5 bases). The CDR3 has 13 residues.

The genes are TRBV2 and TRBJ2-1; 14 nucleotides agree with TRBD2. The CDR3 length is 16 residues. V lost 5 bases to trimming and J lost 8 bases; unmatched junction nucleotides: 8. Germline V gives CDR1 SNHLY, CDR2 FYNNEI. The DNA of the CDR3 is TGTGCCAGCAGTAAGACTAGCGGGGGGGCGATCGATGAGCAGTTCTTC. Amino acid sequence: CASSKTSGGAIDEQFF.

The chain recombines TRBV6-5 with TRBJ2-5; 9 positions agree with TRBD1. The CDR3 loop spans 13 amino acids. The V segment lost 4 bases and the J segment 7 bases; nucleotides outside the gene matches: 4. Germline CDR1 MNHEY, CDR2 SVGAGI. The DNA for the CDR3 is TGTGCCAGCAGTTCCGGACAGGGGAGGACCCAGTACTTC. It translates to CASSSGQGRTQYF.

The gene calls are TRBV14 and TRBJ2-3, with 7 bases matching TRBD2. CDR1 is SGHDN and CDR2 is FVKESK in the germline V gene. The V segment lost 1 base and the J segment 2 bases; nucleotides outside the gene matches: 6. The CDR3 is 16 amino acids. The CDR3 protein is CASSQVERGITDTQYF. The CDR3 nucleotides read TGTGCCAGCAGCCAAGTAGAGCGGGGAATCACAGATACGCAGTATTTT.